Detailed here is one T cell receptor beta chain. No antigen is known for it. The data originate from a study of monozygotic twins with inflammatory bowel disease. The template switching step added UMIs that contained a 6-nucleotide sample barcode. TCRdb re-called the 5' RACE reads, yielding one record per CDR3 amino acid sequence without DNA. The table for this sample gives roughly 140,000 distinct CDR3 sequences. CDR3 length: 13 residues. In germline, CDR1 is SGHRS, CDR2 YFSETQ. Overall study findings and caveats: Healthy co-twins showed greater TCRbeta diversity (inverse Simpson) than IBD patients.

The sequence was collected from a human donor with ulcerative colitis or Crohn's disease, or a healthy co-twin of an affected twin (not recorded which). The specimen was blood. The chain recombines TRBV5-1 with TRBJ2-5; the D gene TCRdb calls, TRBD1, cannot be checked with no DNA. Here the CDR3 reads CASSRDGQETQYF.